The rows below give T cell receptor beta chains drawn from one sample of a study of OX40 agonist ivuxolimab in advanced cancers. The method was immunoSEQ multiplex PCR; TCRdb's version includes in-frame clones alone and lacks a portion of them. The table includes roughly 50,000 clones, about 89% detected once. The sequences come from CD4+ or CD8+ T cells sorted from blood, collected in a trial of the OX40 agonist ivuxolimab. Receptors originate from an adult with an advanced solid tumor such as melanoma, head and neck, liver or kidney cancer. Both conserved end residues are part of each CDR3. A D gene is named only where the DNA matches it firmly. Not every row has a clone size; where given, it reads once, few, many or a size class.

CDR3nt,CDR3aa,d_gene,v_gene,abundance,j_gene
TGTGCCAGCAGTTACAAGGCAGGGGGCCCGAGAGAGACCCAGTACTTC,CASSYKAGGPRETQYF,TRBD1,TRBV6-6,.,TRBJ2-5
TGTGCCAGCAGCCCCACGAGGAGGGTACCCTACGAGCAGTACTTC,CASSPTRRVPYEQYF,.,TRBV7-9,.,TRBJ2-7
TGTGCCAGCAGGGGACCAAGCAATGAGCAGTTCTTC,CASRGPSNEQFF,.,TRBV7-9,.,TRBJ2-1
TGTGCCAGCAGTTCCGGGACAGGGGTGACATACGAGCAGTACTTC,CASSSGTGVTYEQYF,TRBD1,TRBV6-5,.,TRBJ2-7
TGTGCCAGCAGCTCACAAACAGGGTCAGATACGCAGTATTTT,CASSSQTGSDTQYF,.,TRBV7-3,.,TRBJ2-3
TGTGCCAGCAGTTACTCGACAGGGTTGGAGACCCAGTACTTC,CASSYSTGLETQYF,TRBD1,TRBV6-5,.,TRBJ2-5
TGTGCCAGCAGTCCCGGCGGGGGGTGGGATACGCAGTATTTT,CASSPGGGWDTQYF,TRBD2,TRBV7-7,.,TRBJ2-3
TGTGCCAGCAGCGTAGATGGTGTGCGGTACAATGAGCAGTTCTTC,CASSVDGVRYNEQFF,.,TRBV9,.,TRBJ2-1
TGTGCCAGCAGTGAATATTACAGGGTCAATTCACCCCTCCACTTT,CASSEYYRVNSPLHF,.,TRBV25-1,.,TRBJ1-6
TGTGCCAGCAGCGCATACCTGGCAGGGTTGAGCGAGCAGTACTTC,CASSAYLAGLSEQYF,.,TRBV5-6,.,TRBJ2-7
TGCAGCGTTGTGGGACAGGGGGCCGACGAGCAGTACTTC,CSVVGQGADEQYF,TRBD1,TRBV29-1,once,TRBJ2-7
TGTGCCAGCAGTGAACAAGGGGGCGCAGGCAATCAGCCCCAGCATTTT,CASSEQGGAGNQPQHF,TRBD1,TRBV6-1,.,TRBJ1-5
TGTGCCTGGGACCCGGGTACTGGCTACACCTTC,CAWDPGTGYTF,.,TRBV30,.,TRBJ1-2
TGTGCCAGTAGGGGAGGACCCAATGAAAAACTGTTTTTT,CASRGGPNEKLFF,.,TRBV19,.,TRBJ1-4
TGTGCCAGCACCCATTATAGCTTCGACAATGAGCAGTTCTTC,CASTHYSFDNEQFF,.,TRBV9,.,TRBJ2-1
TGTGCCAGCAGTGCGACGGGACGGTTACTTGGGGGTTACAATGAGCAGTTCTTC,CASSATGRLLGGYNEQFF,.,TRBV28,.,TRBJ2-1
TGTGCCAGCAGCTTACGGGCTAATTCACCCCTCCACTTT,CASSLRANSPLHF,.,TRBV5-6,.,TRBJ1-6
TGTGCCAGTAGTTCCGAGACAGATACGCAGTATTTT,CASSSETDTQYF,.,TRBV19,.,TRBJ2-3
TGTGCCAGCAGCGTAGATGGACCGGGAGGTAACTATGGCTACACCTTC,CASSVDGPGGNYGYTF,.,TRBV9,.,TRBJ1-2
TGCGCCAGCAGCCAAAGCGGGGGGTTTCTCAATGAGCAGTTCTTC,CASSQSGGFLNEQFF,TRBD2,TRBV5-1,.,TRBJ2-1
TGCGCCAGCAGCCTAAAGACGGGGGGCGGCTATGGCTACACCTTC,CASSLKTGGGYGYTF,.,TRBV4-3,once,TRBJ1-2
TGTGCCAGCAGTTCCTCCTTCACAGATACGCAGTATTTT,CASSSSFTDTQYF,.,TRBV27,few,TRBJ2-3
TGTGCCAGCAGCCCTCAGTTCCAAGAGACCCAGTACTTC,CASSPQFQETQYF,.,TRBV7-7,.,TRBJ2-5
TGCGCCAGCAGTCACGGGGCCTACGCCTACGAGCAGTACTTC,CASSHGAYAYEQYF,.,TRBV23-1,.,TRBJ2-7
TGTGCCAGCAGCATTAGCGGGAGGGGAGGGGATACGCAGTATTTT,CASSISGRGGDTQYF,TRBD2,TRBV9,.,TRBJ2-3
TGTGCCAGCAGCTTACGTCAGGGCCAGAGTGCCCAGTACTTC,CASSLRQGQSAQYF,.,TRBV11-3,.,TRBJ2-5
TGTGCCAGCAAGAGTTGGGACTATGCCTATGGCTACACCTTC,CASKSWDYAYGYTF,.,TRBV27,.,TRBJ1-2
TGTGCCAGCAGCCCCCGGACAGGGGATCAGCCCCAGCATTTT,CASSPRTGDQPQHF,TRBD1,TRBV7-6,.,TRBJ1-5
TGTGCCAGCAGTTTAGCGGTGGGCGGGAGGAAATCCGGGGAGCTGTTTTTT,CASSLAVGGRKSGELFF,TRBD2,TRBV27,.,TRBJ2-2
TGTGCCAGCACCATTAAGGCAGGGGGATCTCAGCCCCAGCATTTT,CASTIKAGGSQPQHF,TRBD1,TRBV6-1,.,TRBJ1-5
TGCGCCAGCAGCTTTATGAGTATCAGGGAGACCCAGTACTTC,CASSFMSIRETQYF,.,TRBV5-1,.,TRBJ2-5
TGTGCCAGCAGTGGTAGGCAGGGGGATTTGCTAGAAGCTTTCTTT,CASSGRQGDLLEAFF,TRBD1,TRBV2,.,TRBJ1-1